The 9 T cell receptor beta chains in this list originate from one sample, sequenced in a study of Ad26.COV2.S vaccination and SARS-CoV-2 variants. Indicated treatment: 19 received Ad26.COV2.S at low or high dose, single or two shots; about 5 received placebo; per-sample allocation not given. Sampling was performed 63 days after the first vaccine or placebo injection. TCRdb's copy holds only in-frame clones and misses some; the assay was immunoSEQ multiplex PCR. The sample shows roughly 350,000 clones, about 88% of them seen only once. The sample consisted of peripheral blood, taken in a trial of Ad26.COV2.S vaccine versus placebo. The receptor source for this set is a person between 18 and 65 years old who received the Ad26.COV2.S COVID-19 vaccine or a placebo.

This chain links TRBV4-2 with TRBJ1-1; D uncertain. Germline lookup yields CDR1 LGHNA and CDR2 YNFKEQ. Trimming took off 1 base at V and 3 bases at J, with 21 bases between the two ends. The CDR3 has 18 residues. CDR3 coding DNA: TGTGCCAGCAGCCAAGGGACGGGCAGCACAAGGCGGGACACTGAAGCTTTCTTT. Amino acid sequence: CASSQGTGSTRRDTEAFF.

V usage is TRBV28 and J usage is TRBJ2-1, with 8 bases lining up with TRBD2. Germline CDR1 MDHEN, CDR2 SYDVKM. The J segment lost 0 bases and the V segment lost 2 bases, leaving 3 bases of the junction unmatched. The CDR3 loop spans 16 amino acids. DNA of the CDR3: TGTGCCAGCAGTTTAAGGCGGGGGGACTCCTACAATGAGCAGTTCTTC. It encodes CASSLRRGDSYNEQFF.

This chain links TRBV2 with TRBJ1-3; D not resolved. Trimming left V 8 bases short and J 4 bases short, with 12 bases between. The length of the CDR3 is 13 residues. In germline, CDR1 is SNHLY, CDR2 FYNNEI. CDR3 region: CASCPGWGNTIYF. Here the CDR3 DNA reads TGTGCCAGCTGCCCAGGTTGGGGAAACACCATATATTTT.

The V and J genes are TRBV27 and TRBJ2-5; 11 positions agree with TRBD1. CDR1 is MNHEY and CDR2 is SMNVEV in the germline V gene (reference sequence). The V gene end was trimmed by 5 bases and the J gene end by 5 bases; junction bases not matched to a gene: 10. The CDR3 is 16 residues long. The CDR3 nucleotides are TGTGCCAGCAGTCCCTGGACAGGGGGCGGACAGGAGACCCAGTACTTC. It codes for CASSPWTGGGQETQYF.

The CDR3 DNA is TGTGCCAGCAGTGCTGCAGGGAGGAACGAGCAGTACTTC. Translation gives CASSAAGRNEQYF. This sequence joins TRBV25-1 and TRBJ2-7; possibly TRBD2 for D (6 bases). V dropped 4 bases and J dropped 5 bases, with 12 bases sitting between them. This CDR3 has 13 amino acids. CDR1 and CDR2 (germline): MGHDK, SYGVNS.

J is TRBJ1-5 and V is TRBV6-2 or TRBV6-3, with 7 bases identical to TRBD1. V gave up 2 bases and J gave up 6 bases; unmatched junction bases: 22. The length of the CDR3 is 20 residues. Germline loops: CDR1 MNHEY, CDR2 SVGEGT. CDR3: CASSYRPLRATGEFSQPQHF. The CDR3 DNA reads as TGTGCCAGCAGTTACCGACCCCTCCGCGCCACAGGGGAATTCAGTCAGCCCCAGCATTTT.

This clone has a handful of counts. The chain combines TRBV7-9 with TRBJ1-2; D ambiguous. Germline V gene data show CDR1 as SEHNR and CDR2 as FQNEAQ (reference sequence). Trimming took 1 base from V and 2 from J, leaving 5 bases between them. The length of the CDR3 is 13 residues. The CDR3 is CASSLDLNYGYTF. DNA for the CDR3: TGTGCCAGCAGCTTAGACCTAAACTATGGCTACACCTTC.

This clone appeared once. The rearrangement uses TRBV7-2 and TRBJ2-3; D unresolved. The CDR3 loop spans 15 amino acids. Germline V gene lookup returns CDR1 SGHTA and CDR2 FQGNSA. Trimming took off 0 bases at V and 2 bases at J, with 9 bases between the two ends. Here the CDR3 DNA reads TGTGCCAGCAGCTTAGCGGTTACAAACACAGATACGCAGTATTTT. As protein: CASSLAVTNTDTQYF.

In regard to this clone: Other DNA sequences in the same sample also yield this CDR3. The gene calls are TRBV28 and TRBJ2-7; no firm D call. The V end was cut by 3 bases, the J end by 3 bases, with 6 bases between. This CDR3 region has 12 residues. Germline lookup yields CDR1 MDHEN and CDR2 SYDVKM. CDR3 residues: CASSLGHYEQYF. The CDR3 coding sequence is TGTGCCAGCAGTTTGGGCCACTACGAGCAGTACTTC.